This T cell receptor (beta chain) was captured by sequencing in a study of cytomegalovirus exposure and HLA in healthy donors. Notes on the study in general: A later analysis found most CMV-associated TCR beta chains apparently HLA-restricted.

The study ran its PCR with 60 Vbeta and 13 Jbeta primers. Here immunoSEQ multiplex PCR was the method, and the copy in TCRdb shows in-frame clones only, minus some. The sample lists roughly 82,000 clones, more than 65% occurring once. V lost 3 bases to trimming and J lost 5 bases; unmatched junction nucleotides: 3. The CDR3 length is 13 residues. The germline V gene has CDR1 KGHSH and CDR2 LQKENI. A word on this clone: Its antigen is not known.

The chain recombines TRBV18 with TRBJ2-5, with 7 nucleotides matching TRBD2. The sequencing input was PBMCs. The sequence came from a woman between 35 and 50 years old in good health and CMV-seropositive. DNA of the CDR3: TGTGCCAGCTCACCCCAACTAGCGGAGACCCAGTACTTC. It codes for CASSPQLAETQYF.